Detailed here is one T cell receptor beta chain. Its cognate antigen is unknown. Read sequence stops 3 residues before the CDR3 end, and the germline J gene provides the missing end. This record belongs to a study of Tregs in tolerant kidney transplant recipients. The CDR3 runs 16 residues. The V gene end was trimmed by 3 bases and the J gene end by 5 bases; junction bases not matched to a gene: 12. Germline lookup yields CDR1 GTSNPN and CDR2 SVGIG (reference sequence). Study-wide points: The most relevant donor-specific Treg TCRbeta repertoire apparently came from expansion with activated donor B cells. The small number of patients limits these findings pending further validation. Donor-specific Treg expansion exceeded global Treg expansion in tolerant patients, suggesting antigen drive. Changing PCR primers prevented nucleotide comparison between some patients' samples.

Measured with immunoSEQ multiplex PCR; TCRdb has only the in-frame clones, and not every one. There are fewer than 55,000 clones in the sample, with 0.83% held by the top ten. This TCR was sampled from a human donor who received a combined kidney and bone marrow transplant. This chain joins TRBV30 and TRBJ2-5, with 10 bases matching TRBD2. This specimen consisted of CD4+ T cells from blood, obtained before the transplant. The CDR3 sequence: CAWSAGIAGGLETQYF. CDR3 bases read: TGTGCCTGGAGCGCCGGAATAGCGGGAGGTTTGGAGACC.